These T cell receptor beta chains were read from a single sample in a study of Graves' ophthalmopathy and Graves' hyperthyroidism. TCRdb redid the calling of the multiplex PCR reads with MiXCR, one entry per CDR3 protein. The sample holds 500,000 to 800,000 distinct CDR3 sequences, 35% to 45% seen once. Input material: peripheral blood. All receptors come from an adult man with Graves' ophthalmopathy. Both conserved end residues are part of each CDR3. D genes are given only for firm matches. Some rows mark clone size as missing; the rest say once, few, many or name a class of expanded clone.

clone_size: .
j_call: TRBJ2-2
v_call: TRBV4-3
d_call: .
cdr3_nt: TGCGCCAGCAGCCAAGTCAGGGACACCGGGGAGCTGTTTTTT
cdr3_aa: CASSQVRDTGELFF

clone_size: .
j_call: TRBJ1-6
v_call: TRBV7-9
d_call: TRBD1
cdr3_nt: TGTGTCAGCAGCCGGACAGGGGTCGGCAATTCACCCCTCCACTTT
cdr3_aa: CVSSRTGVGNSPLHF

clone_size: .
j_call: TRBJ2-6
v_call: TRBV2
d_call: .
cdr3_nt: TGTGCCAGCAGTGGCGGCACTGAAGCTTTC
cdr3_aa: CASSGGTEAF

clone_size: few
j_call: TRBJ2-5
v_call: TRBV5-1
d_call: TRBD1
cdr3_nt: TGCGTCAGCAGTACCTCCGGGACAGGGGGAGAGACCCAGTACTTC
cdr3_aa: CVSSTSGTGGETQYF

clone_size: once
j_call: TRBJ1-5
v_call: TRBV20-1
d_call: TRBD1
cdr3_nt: TGCAGTGCTAGTTATGGTACAGGGGCAAATCAGCCCCAGCATTTT
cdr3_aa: CSASYGTGANQPQHF

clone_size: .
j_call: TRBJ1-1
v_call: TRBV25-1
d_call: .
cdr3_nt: TGTGCCAGCAGTGAATACGGCAGGGGTGGCACTGAAGCTTTCTTT
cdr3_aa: CASSEYGRGGTEAFF

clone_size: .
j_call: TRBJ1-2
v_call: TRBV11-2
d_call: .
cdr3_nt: TGTGCCAGCAGCTTAGAATTGGGATACTATGGCTACACCTTC
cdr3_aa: CASSLELGYYGYTF

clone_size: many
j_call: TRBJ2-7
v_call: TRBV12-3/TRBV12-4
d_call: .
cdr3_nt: TGTGCCAGCAGTTCGGGACGGAGTCAGTACTTC
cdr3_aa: CASSSGRSQYF

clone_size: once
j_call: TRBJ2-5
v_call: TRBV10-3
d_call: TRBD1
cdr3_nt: TGTGCCATCAGTGCGCCCGGGACAGGGGAGACCCAGTACTTC
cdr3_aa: CAISAPGTGETQYF

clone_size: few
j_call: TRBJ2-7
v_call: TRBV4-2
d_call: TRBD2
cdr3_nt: TGTGCCAGCAGCACCCAGGGACTAGCGGGAGTCTACGAGCAGTACTTC
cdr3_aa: CASSTQGLAGVYEQYF

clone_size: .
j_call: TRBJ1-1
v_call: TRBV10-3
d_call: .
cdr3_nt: TGTGCCATCAGGACCCAGAACGAGGAGAACACTGAAGCTTTCTTT
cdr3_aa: CAIRTQNEENTEAFF

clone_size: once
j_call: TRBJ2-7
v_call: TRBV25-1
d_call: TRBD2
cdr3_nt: TGTGCCAGCCAAGGCGGGAGTCGGCACGAGCAGTACTTC
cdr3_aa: CASQGGSRHEQYF

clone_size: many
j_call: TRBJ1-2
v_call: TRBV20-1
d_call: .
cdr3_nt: TGCAGTGCCCCTTCCAGCCAGGGAATCTATGGCTACACCTTC
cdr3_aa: CSAPSSQGIYGYTF

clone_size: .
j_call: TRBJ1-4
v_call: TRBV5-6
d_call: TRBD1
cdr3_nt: TGTGCCAGCAGCTTGGGGTGGACAGGGGAAGAAAAACTGTTTTTT
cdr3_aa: CASSLGWTGEEKLFF

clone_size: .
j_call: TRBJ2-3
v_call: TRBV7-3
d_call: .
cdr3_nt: TGTGCCAGCAGCCTCACCCTGGCAGATACGCAGTATTTT
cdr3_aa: CASSLTLADTQYF

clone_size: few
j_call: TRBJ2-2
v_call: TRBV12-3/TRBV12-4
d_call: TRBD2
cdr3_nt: TGTGCCAGCATCGACGGGACTAGTCGCACCGGGGAGCTGTTTTTT
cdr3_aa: CASIDGTSRTGELFF

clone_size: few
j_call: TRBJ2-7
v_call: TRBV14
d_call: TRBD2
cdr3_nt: TGTGCCAGCAGCTCAGCGGGAGGAGGTGGCTACGAGCAGTACTTC
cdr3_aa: CASSSAGGGGYEQYF

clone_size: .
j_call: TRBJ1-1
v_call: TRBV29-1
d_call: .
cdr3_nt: TGCAGCGTTGAATTGGGAGGTGGGCTTATGTCCACTGAAGCTTTCTTT
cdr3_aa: CSVELGGGLMSTEAFF

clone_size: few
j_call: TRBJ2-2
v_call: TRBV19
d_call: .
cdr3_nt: TGTGCCAGCAAGCCACAGGGCGGGGAGCTGTTTTTT
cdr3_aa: CASKPQGGELFF

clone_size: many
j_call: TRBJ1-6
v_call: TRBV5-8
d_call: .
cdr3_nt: TGTGCCAGCAGCCGAAGGAATAATTCACCCCTCCACTTT
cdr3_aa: CASSRRNNSPLHF

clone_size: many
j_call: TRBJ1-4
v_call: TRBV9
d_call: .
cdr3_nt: TGTGCCAGCAGCCCCCCGGGGGGACCTAATGAAAAACTGTTTTTT
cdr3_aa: CASSPPGGPNEKLFF

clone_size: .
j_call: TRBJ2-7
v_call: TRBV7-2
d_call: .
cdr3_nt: TGTGCCAGCAGCCAAGGTCCGAACTCCTACGAGCAGTACTTC
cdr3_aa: CASSQGPNSYEQYF

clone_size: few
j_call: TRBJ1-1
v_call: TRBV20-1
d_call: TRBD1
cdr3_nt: TGCAGTGCTTATAGACAGGGCACTGAAGCTTTCTTT
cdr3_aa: CSAYRQGTEAFF

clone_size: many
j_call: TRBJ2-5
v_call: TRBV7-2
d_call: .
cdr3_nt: TGTGCCAGCAGCCCGCAGGGGCGGGGGATACAAGAGACCCAGTACTTC
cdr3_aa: CASSPQGRGIQETQYF

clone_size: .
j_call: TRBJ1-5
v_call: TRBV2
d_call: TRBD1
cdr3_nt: TGTGCCAGCAGTTCTCGAGGACAGGGGCAAGCCTACGAGCATTTT
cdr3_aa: CASSSRGQGQAYEHF

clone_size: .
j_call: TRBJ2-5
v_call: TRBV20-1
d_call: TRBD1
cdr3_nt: TGCAGTGCGGGGGGACAGGGGAGGGGAGAGACCCAGTACTTC
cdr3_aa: CSAGGQGRGETQYF

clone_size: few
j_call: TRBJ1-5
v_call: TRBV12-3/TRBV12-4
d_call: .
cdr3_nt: TGTGCCAGCAGTTACCTCTCTGGAAGGGGCCCCGGTAGGCAGCCCCAGCATTTT
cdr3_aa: CASSYLSGRGPGRQPQHF

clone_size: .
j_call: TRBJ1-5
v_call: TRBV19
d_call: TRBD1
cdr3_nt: TGTGCCAGTAGTATAAACAGGGGAGGCAATCAGCCCCAGCATTTT
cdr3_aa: CASSINRGGNQPQHF

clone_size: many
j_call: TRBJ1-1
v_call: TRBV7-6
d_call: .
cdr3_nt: TGTGCCAGCAGCTTATCTGTGAACACTGAAGCTTTCTTT
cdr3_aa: CASSLSVNTEAFF

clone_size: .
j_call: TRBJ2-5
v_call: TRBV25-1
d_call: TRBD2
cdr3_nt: TGTGCCAGCGTTGCGGGAGGCCAAGAGACCCAGTACTTC
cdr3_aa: CASVAGGQETQYF

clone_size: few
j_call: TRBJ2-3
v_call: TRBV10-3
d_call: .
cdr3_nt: TGTGCCATCAGTGAGCTGGATACGCAGTATTTT
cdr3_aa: CAISELDTQYF

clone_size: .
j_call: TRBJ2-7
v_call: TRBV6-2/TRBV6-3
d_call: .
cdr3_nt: TGTGCCAGCAGCTCAGGACAGACCACCGACGAGCAGTACTTC
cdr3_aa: CASSSGQTTDEQYF

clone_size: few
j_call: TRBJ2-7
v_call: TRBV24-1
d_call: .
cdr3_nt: TGTGCCACCAGTGATTCCAGGGGCGGGACTAACCCCTACGAGCAGTACTTC
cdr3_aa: CATSDSRGGTNPYEQYF

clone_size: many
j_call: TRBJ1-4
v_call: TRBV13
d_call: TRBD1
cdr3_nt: TGTGCCAGCAGCCCGGGACAGTTTAATGAAAAACTGTTTTTT
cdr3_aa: CASSPGQFNEKLFF

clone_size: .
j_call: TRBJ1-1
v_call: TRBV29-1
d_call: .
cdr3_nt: TGCAGCGGGAGTTTGCCGGGCACTGAAGCTTTCTTT
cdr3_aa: CSGSLPGTEAFF

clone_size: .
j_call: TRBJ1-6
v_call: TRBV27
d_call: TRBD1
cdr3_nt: TGTGCCAGCAGCTCCCACGGGACAGGCATCCACTTT
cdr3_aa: CASSSHGTGIHF

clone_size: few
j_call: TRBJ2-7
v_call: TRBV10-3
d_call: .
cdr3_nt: TGTGCCAGCAGCGCGAAGAAGGGCGTAGACTACGAGCAGTACTTC
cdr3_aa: CASSAKKGVDYEQYF

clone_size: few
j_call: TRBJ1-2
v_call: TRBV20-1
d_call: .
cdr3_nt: TGCAGTGCTAGAAGAGGGAATGGCTACACCTTC
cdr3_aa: CSARRGNGYTF

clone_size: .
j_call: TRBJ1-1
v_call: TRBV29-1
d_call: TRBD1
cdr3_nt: TGCAGCGTTACAGGGGGCGTCAGGACTGAAGCTTTCTTT
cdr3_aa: CSVTGGVRTEAFF

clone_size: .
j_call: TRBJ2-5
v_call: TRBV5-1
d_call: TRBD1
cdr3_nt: TGCGCCAGCAGCTTAGGACAGGGGGCTGAAGAGACCCAGTACTTC
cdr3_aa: CASSLGQGAEETQYF

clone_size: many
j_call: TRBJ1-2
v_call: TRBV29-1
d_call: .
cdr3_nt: TGCAGCGTGGACAGTTTCGACTATGGCTACACCTTC
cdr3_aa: CSVDSFDYGYTF

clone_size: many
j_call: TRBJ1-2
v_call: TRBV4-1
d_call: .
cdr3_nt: TGCGCCAGCAGCCAGTCCGCGATTGACGGCTACACCTTC
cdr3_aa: CASSQSAIDGYTF

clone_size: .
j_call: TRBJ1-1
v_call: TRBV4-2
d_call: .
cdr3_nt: TGTGCCAGCAGCCATCCCACGAGTACCGAGACGGTGAACACTGAAGCTTTCTTT
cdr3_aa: CASSHPTSTETVNTEAFF

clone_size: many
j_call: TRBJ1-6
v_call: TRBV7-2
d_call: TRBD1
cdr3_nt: TGTGCCAGCAGCGAAACAGGGGGCGGGAATTCACCCCTCCACTTT
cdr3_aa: CASSETGGGNSPLHF

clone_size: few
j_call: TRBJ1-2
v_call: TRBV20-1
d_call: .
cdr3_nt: TGCAGTGCTGAACATCTCAGAGGGTCCTCCTATGGCTACACCTTC
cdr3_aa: CSAEHLRGSSYGYTF

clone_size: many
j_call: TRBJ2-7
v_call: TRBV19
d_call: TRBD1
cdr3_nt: TGTGCCAGTAGTATAGGGACAGGGGGCTCCTACGAGCAGTACTTC
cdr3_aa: CASSIGTGGSYEQYF

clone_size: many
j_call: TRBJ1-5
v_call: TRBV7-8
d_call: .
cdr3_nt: TGTGCCAGCAGCTTAGGGGTAGGGGGAGGGAGCAATCAGCCCCAGCATTTT
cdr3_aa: CASSLGVGGGSNQPQHF

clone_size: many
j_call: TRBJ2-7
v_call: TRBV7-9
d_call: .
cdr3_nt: TGTGCCAGCAGCCCTAGGGCCTCAAGCTCCTACGAGCAGTACTTC
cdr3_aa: CASSPRASSSYEQYF

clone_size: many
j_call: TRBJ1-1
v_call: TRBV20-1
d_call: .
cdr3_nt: TGCAGTGCGCAGATCCAGGTGGGCACTGAAGCTTTCTTT
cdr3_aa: CSAQIQVGTEAFF

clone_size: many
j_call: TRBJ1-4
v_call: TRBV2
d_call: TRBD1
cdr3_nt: TGTGCCAGCAGTTTACGGGACCTGACAGGGGTTAAACTGTTTTTT
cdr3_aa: CASSLRDLTGVKLFF

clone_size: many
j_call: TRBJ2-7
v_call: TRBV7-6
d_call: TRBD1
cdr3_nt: TGTGCCAGCAGCTTGGGGACAGGGGACCCCTACGAGCAGTACTTC
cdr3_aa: CASSLGTGDPYEQYF

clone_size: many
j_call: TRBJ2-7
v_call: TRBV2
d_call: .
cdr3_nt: TGTGCCAGCATCCTGAGGACATCAATCAGCGAGCAGTACTTC
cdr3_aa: CASILRTSISEQYF

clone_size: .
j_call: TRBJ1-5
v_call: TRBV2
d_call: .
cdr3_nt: TGTGCCAGTTACGGGACATGGTATAACCAGCCCCAGCATTTT
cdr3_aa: CASYGTWYNQPQHF

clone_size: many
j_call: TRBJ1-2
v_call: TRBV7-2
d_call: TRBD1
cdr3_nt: TGTGTCAGCGATGACAGGGGAGACTATGGCTACACCTTC
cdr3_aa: CVSDDRGDYGYTF